A selection of T cell receptor beta chains follows, all from one sample in a study of shared clonotypes between healthy human individuals. Profiled with immunoSEQ multiplex PCR; TCRdb holds only in-frame clones, not every one. The data hold about 2.1 million clones, with 90% to 95% observed a single time. Material: naive CD8+ T cells from PBMCs. The receptors come from a man between 18 and 29 years old in good health. Some clones in this sample may be carry-over from other donors' samples. Each CDR3 is given with its conserved first and last residue. The D gene is left open where the match is weak. A clone size is listed for some rows: how often the clone was seen (once, few, many), or a class if it is expanded.

d_call | j_call | clone_size | v_call | cdr3_nt | cdr3_aa
TRBD2 | TRBJ2-2 | . | TRBV28 | TGTGCCATTACTCATGCGGGAGGTACCGGGGAGCTGTTTTTT | CAITHAGGTGELFF
TRBD1 | TRBJ1-5 | . | TRBV19 | TGTGCCAGTAGTCAACAGGGGGCTTATCAGCCCCAGCATTTT | CASSQQGAYQPQHF
. | TRBJ1-4 | . | TRBV18 | TGTGCCAGCTCACCAGAGGCCTACGAAAAACTGTTTTTT | CASSPEAYEKLFF
. | TRBJ2-7 | . | TRBV11-2 | TGTGCCAGCAGCTTAGAGCGGGCCATCTCCTACGAGCAGTACTTC | CASSLERAISYEQYF
. | TRBJ2-6 | . | TRBV11-2 | TGTGCCAGCAGCTCCCTCCGTCGGGTGTCCGGGGCCAACGTCCTGACTTTC | CASSSLRRVSGANVLTF
. | TRBJ2-1 | . | TRBV9 | TGTGCCAGCAGCGCCTGGATCGGGACAAACAATGAGCAGTTCTTC | CASSAWIGTNNEQFF
TRBD2 | TRBJ2-7 | . | TRBV29-1 | TGCAGCGCCCTAGCGGGAGATTTATACGAGCAGTACTTC | CSALAGDLYEQYF
TRBD2 | TRBJ2-7 | . | TRBV19 | TGTGCCAGTAAGGCGTCTAGCGGGGGCCCCATCTACGAGCAGTACTTC | CASKASSGGPIYEQYF
TRBD1 | TRBJ1-2 | . | TRBV5-1 | TGCGCCAGCAGCTTTGCCGACAGGGGGCTAGCGTATGATGGCTACACCTTC | CASSFADRGLAYDGYTF
. | TRBJ2-1 | . | TRBV27 | TGTGCCAGCAGTTTTGCCCAGGGAGCCTACAATGAGCAGTTCTTC | CASSFAQGAYNEQFF
. | TRBJ2-3 | . | TRBV9 | TGTGCCAGCAGCGTAGCTGGTCATCGGGGCACAGATACGCAGTATTTT | CASSVAGHRGTDTQYF
TRBD1 | TRBJ2-7 | . | TRBV6-5 | TGTGCCAGCAGTGGATCCCGGACAGGATCCTACGAGCAGTACTTC | CASSGSRTGSYEQYF
. | TRBJ2-1 | once | TRBV13 | TGTGCCAGCAGCTTCCGGCTGACCGGGTCCAACAATGAGCAGTTCTTC | CASSFRLTGSNNEQFF
. | TRBJ1-5 | . | TRBV6-5 | TGTGCCAGCAGTTACTCGGAAAACAGGATACAGCCCCAGCATTTT | CASSYSENRIQPQHF